This T cell receptor beta chain was profiled in a study of post-analysis software for immune sequencing data. About the study: Some patients lacked subtype; others had relapsing-remitting, secondary progressive or progressive-relapsing disease. Overall study findings and caveats: Diversity measured as normalized Chao1 was significantly lower in multiple sclerosis patients than in controls. Five TRBV segments, including TRBV5-6, TRBV5-1 and TRBV20-1, were more frequent in patients than controls. Strong same-batch co-clustering of samples appeared with F measure clustering.

For this clonotype: The antigen is not known.

Prepared TCR beta cDNA libraries contained unique molecular identifiers. Researchers reported around 510,000 cDNA molecules coming from approximately 1 to 10 million T cells. TCRdb passed the PCR reads through MiXCR, listing each CDR3 protein once. Here the sample spans roughly 800,000 distinct CDR3 sequences, approximately 53% being singletons. The germline gives CDR1 SGHTA, CDR2 FQGTGA. The CDR3 length is 14 residues. This clonotype was sampled from a girl between 10 and 17 years old with multiple sclerosis. This chain uses TRBV7-3 with TRBJ2-4, with D possibly being TRBD1 or TRBD2 (5 bases each). The end of the DNA fits TRBJ2-7 better, so the J call may be wrong. Specimen: blood. The CDR3 is CASSIFQGPHEQYF. The DNA for the CDR3 is TGTGCCAGCAGTATTTTTCAGGGACCCCACGAGCAGTACTTC.